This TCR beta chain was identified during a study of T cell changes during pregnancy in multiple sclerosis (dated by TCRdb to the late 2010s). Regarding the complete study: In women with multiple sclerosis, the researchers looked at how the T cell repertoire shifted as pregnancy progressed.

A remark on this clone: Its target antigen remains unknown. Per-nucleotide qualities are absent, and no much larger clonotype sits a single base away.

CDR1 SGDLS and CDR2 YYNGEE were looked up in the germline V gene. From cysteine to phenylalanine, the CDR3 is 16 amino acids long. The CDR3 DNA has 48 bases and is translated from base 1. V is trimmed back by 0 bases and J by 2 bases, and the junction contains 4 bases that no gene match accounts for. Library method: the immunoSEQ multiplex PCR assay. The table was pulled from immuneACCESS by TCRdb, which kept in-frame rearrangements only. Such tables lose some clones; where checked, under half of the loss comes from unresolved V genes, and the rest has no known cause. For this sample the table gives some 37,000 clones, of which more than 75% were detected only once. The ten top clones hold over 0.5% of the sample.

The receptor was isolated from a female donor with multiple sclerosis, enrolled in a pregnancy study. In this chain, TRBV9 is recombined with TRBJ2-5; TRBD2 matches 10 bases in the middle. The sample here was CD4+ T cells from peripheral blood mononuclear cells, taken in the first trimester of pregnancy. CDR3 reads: CASSVVSGGGQETQYF. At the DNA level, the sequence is TGTGCCAGCAGCGTAGTGAGCGGGGGGGGGCAAGAGACCCAGTACTTC.